This passage covers 10 T cell receptor beta chains from one sample sequenced in a study of beta chain features in type 1 diabetes (dated by TCRdb to 2017 to 2018). Overall study outcomes, separate from this receptor: In all four CD4+ subsets, TCRB CDR3 length was moderately but significantly shorter in type 1 diabetes patients.

Libraries were constructed by the immunoSEQ multiplex PCR assay. The High Capacity cDNA Reverse Transcription Kit was used to reverse transcribe all of the isolated RNA, meaning that expressed TCRB transcripts were what got sequenced. In TCRdb, the immuneACCESS table is reduced to in-frame sequences with V and J assigned. These tables do not hold every clone; where another copy was compared, an unresolved V gene accounts for under half, and the others remain unexplained. The sample table records over 200,000 clones; approximately 10% of these occur just once. The ten largest clonotypes hold more than 0.015% of the sample. Their recognized antigens are unknown. The material sequenced was naive CD4+ T cells from blood. What the cell subset or site label conveys for this sample: true naive CD4+ T cells. Receptors were obtained from a man aged 25 to 45 with type 1 diabetes.

V and J are TRBV7-9 and TRBJ2-5, with D possibly TRBD2 on 6 matching bases. The CDR3 contains 17 residues. From germline, CDR1 is SEHNR and CDR2 FQNEAQ (reference sequence). Trimming stripped 5 bases from V and 4 bases from J, with 23 bases between. This CDR3 is CASSTRWGEPATETQYF. Here the CDR3 DNA reads TGTGCCAGCAGCACGAGATGGGGGGAGCCTGCCACAGAGACCCAGTACTTC.

The CDR3 nucleotides read TGTGCCAGCAGCTTCCGGGACATCGGTCCTGGGGAGCAGTTCTTC. Translated, it gives CASSFRDIGPGEQFF. The chain is built from TRBV7-3 and TRBJ2-1; the D gene is possibly TRBD1 (6 bases). V was clipped by 3 bases and J by 10 bases, with 19 bases between them. The V gene's germline CDR1 is SGHTA and CDR2 FQGTGA. The CDR3 runs to 15 residues.

In its sample, this clone was seen a few times. The chain carries TRBV10-3 and TRBJ2-3; possibly TRBD2 for D (5 bases). This CDR3 is 12 amino acids long. Trimming pared 2 bases from V and 9 bases from J, leaving 9 bases between. Per germline, CDR1 ENHRY and CDR2 SYGVKD. CDR3 sequence (DNA): TGTGCCATCAGTGAGGAGGAGGTGACGCAGTATTTT. Encoded protein: CAISEEEVTQYF.

As for this clone: The same CDR3 is also encoded by other DNA sequences in this sample. DNA for the CDR3: TGTGCCAGCAGCCCACAAACAGGGAACACTGAAGCTTTCTTT. It codes for CASSPQTGNTEAFF. This rearrangement joins TRBV7-2 to TRBJ1-1, with TRBD1 as a possible D gene (5 bases). This CDR3 is 14 amino acids long. Germline CDR1 is SGHTA and CDR2 is FQGNSA. The V gene lost 5 bases and the J gene lost 1 base, with 11 bases spanning the gap.

This clone came up a few times. The chain is built from TRBV5-1 and TRBJ2-2, with D perhaps matching TRBD2 (5 bases). The CDR3 is made up of 15 amino acids. With 4 bases removed from V and 5 bases from J, the gap between germline ends came to 15 bases. Germline loops: CDR1 SGHRS, CDR2 YFSETQ. The CDR3 DNA sequence: TGCGCCAGCAGCGAAAGCGGTTCTTGGACCGGGGAGCTGTTTTTT. This sequence encodes CASSESGSWTGELFF.

The rearrangement joins TRBV4-1 to TRBJ2-3; a possible D gene is TRBD1 (6 bases). The CDR3 contains 15 residues. Germline V gene sequence: CDR1 MGHRA, CDR2 YSYEKL. Trimming pared 0 bases from V and 4 bases from J, leaving 11 bases between. This CDR3 is CASSQENRVPDTQYF. CDR3 sequence (DNA): TGCGCCAGCAGCCAAGAGAACAGGGTTCCAGATACGCAGTATTTT.

The chain carries TRBV2 and TRBJ2-7; 14 nucleotides match TRBD2. This CDR3 comprises 14 residues. V lost 8 bases and J lost 5; bases outside the gene matches: 5. Germline V CDR1 and CDR2: SNHLY, FYNNEI. CDR3 sequence reads: CASGKTSGGDEQYF. For the CDR3, the DNA is TGTGCCAGCGGGAAGACTAGCGGGGGGGACGAGCAGTACTTC.

The V and J genes are TRBV6-6 and TRBJ2-3; 10 bases align to TRBD2. The length of the CDR3 is 14 residues. The germline V gene has CDR1 MNHNY and CDR2 SVGAGI (reference sequence). J was trimmed by 2 bases and V by 6 bases; bases with no gene match: 2. CDR3 protein: CASRAGGTTDTQYF. CDR3 nucleotide sequence: TGTGCCAGCAGAGCGGGAGGGACCACAGATACGCAGTATTTT.

The table lists this clone with a few counts. V and J are TRBV7-9 and TRBJ2-7, with 7 nucleotides matching TRBD1. Germline V gene data show CDR1 as SEHNR and CDR2 as FQNEAQ (reference sequence). CDR3 size: 14 residues. V lost 5 bases to trimming and J lost 3 bases; unmatched junction nucleotides: 7. The CDR3 reads CASSPKGQNYEQYF. CDR3 nucleotide sequence: TGTGCCAGCAGCCCGAAGGGACAGAACTACGAGCAGTACTTC.

V usage is TRBV5-1 and J usage is TRBJ2-2, with D perhaps matching TRBD2 (5 bases). Trimming cost V 0 bases and J 2 bases, with 8 bases left between them. The CDR3 is made up of 15 amino acids. The germline V gene encodes CDR1 SGHRS and CDR2 YFSETQ. CDR3 amino acids: CASSLAGENTGELFF. The CDR3 nucleotides are TGCGCCAGCAGCTTGGCCGGGGAAAACACCGGGGAGCTGTTTTTT.